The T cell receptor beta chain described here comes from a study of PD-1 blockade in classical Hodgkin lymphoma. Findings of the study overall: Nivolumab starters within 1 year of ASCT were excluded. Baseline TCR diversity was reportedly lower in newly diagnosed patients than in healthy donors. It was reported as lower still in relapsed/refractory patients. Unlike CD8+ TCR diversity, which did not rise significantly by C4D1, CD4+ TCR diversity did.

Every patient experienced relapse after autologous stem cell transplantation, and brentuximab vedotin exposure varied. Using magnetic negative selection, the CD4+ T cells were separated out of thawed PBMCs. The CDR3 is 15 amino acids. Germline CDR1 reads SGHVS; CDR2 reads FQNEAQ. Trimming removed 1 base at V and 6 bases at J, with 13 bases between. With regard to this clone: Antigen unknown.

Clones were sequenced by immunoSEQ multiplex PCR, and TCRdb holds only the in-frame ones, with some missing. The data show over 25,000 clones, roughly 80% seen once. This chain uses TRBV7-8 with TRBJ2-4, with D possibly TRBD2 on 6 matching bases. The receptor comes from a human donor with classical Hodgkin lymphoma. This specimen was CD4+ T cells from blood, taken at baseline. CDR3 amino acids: CASSLDGSLGNIQYF. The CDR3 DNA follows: TGTGCCAGCAGCTTAGACGGGAGCTTGGGAAACATTCAGTACTTC.